Below, 13 T cell receptor beta chains from the same sample are listed, as sequenced in a study of blood T cells in healthy people across ages. It was with a sample-barcoded 5' primer and a J-beta primer mix that a second PCR of roughly 6 to 12 cycles was run. MiXCR was run by TCRdb on the 5' RACE reads, yielding one entry per CDR3 protein. The table has over a million distinct CDR3 sequences, roughly 45% seen once. Sample: blood. These receptors were collected from a woman aged 60-75 years in good health.

Ten or more counts support this clonotype. The chain is built from TRBV9 and TRBJ2-3; 8 nucleotides match TRBD2. Germline trimming cut 4 bases from V and 2 bases from J; bases unmatched to any gene: 6. CDR3 length: 15 amino acids. Germline V gives CDR1 SGDLS, CDR2 YYNGEE. This CDR3 reads CASSLGLELTDTQYF. Here the CDR3 DNA reads TGTGCCAGCAGCCTGGGACTAGAGCTCACAGATACGCAGTATTTT.

This clonotype was seen more than once but under ten times. V usage is TRBV18 and J usage is TRBJ2-5; 8 nucleotides agree with TRBD1. CDR1 is KGHSH, CDR2 LQKENI, per germline. V lost 3 bases to trimming and J lost 4 bases; unmatched junction nucleotides: 7. CDR3 length: 15 amino acids. DNA of the CDR3: TGTGCCAGCTCACCCACTACAGACAGGGGAGAGACCCAGTACTTC. It codes for CASSPTTDRGETQYF. The full variable domain, in which reference TRBV18 and TRBJ2-5 provide the parts outside the CDR3, is NAGVMQNPRHLVRRRGQEARLRCSPMKGHSHVYWYRQLPEEGLKFMVYLQKENIIDESGMPKERFSAEFPKEGPSILRIQQVVRGDSAAYFCASSPTTDRGETQYFGPGTRLLVL.

This clonotype was recorded a few times. The chain carries TRBV12-3 or TRBV12-4 and TRBJ2-5, with D hard to call. The CDR3 is made up of 8 amino acids. Between the trimmed V and J ends, which lost 9 bases and 7 bases, there was a span of 3 bases. CDR3 in DNA: TGTGCCAGGGGGACCCAGTACTTC. It codes for CARGTQYF.

The sample holds a few counts of this clonotype. The chain combines TRBV4-1 with TRBJ2-1; D remains unclear. Trimming removed 1 base at V and 0 bases at J, with 10 bases between. CDR3 size: 16 residues. Germline V gene sequence: CDR1 MGHRA, CDR2 YSYEKL. This chain's CDR3 is CASSQVGSSSYNEQFF. The CDR3 nucleotides are TGCGCCAGCAGCCAAGTCGGATCTAGCTCCTACAATGAGCAGTTCTTC.

This sequence joins TRBV6-5 and TRBJ2-7; TRBD2 matches 11 bases. The CDR3 totals 14 residues. J was trimmed by 7 bases and V by 2 bases; bases with no gene match: 4. CDR1 is MNHEY and CDR2 is SVGAGI in the germline V gene. This CDR3 is CASSYPGTSGEQYF. The CDR3 bases are TGTGCCAGCAGTTACCCTGGGACTAGCGGAGAGCAGTACTTC.

Concerning this clonotype itself: It may be a read error: a sequence one base away is much more abundant. The rearrangement uses TRBV4-2 and TRBJ2-5; 9 bases are a match to TRBD2. Trimming took 4 bases from V and 5 from J; bases not matched to a gene: 20. Germline CDR1 LGHNA, CDR2 YNFKEQ. The CDR3 totals 19 residues. The CDR3 sequence: CASSRAVKVAGAGGETQYF. CDR3 DNA: TGTGCCAGCAGCCGAGCGGTTAAGGTAGCGGGAGCGGGAGGTGAGACCCAGTACTTC.

This chain joins TRBV10-3 and TRBJ2-4, with no clear D. The V end was cut by 0 bases, the J end by 13 bases, with 13 bases between. The V gene's germline CDR1 is ENHRY and CDR2 SYGVKD. The CDR3 runs to 13 residues. The CDR3 region is CAISESQAVEQYF. The CDR3 DNA reads as TGTGCCATCAGTGAGTCTCAGGCCGTGGAGCAGTACTTC.

The rearrangement joins TRBV5-1 to TRBJ1-3; 9 bases map to TRBD1. The CDR3 runs to 16 residues. J was trimmed by 2 bases and V by 3 bases; bases with no gene match: 6. Germline CDR1 SGHRS, CDR2 YFSETQ. The CDR3 DNA follows: TGCGCCAGCAGCTGGACAGGGGAGTCGGCTGGAAACACCATATATTTT. It translates to CASSWTGESAGNTIYF.

V is TRBV12-5 and J is TRBJ1-2; D gene ambiguous. Germline V lookup: CDR1 LGHNT, CDR2 FRNRAP. There are 11 residues in the CDR3. V shed 7 bases and J shed 4 bases, with 7 bases lying between them. CDR3: CASDRVYGYTF. The CDR3 nucleotides are TGTGCTAGTGACAGAGTCTATGGCTACACCTTC.

As regards this clonotype: At one end, the junction sequence differs from germline, possibly due to a read error. V gene TRBV6-6 combines with J gene TRBJ1-2, with 7 bases identical to TRBD1. CDR1 is MNHNY and CDR2 is SVGAGI in the germline V gene (reference sequence). CDR3 length: 16 amino acids. CDR3 DNA: TGTGCCAGCAGTTACAAAACAGGGGAGTGGGACTACGGCTACACCTTC. Its protein product is CASSYKTGEWDYGYTF.

This clonotype came up a few times. V gene TRBV3-1 combines with J gene TRBJ2-5; 10 nucleotides align to TRBD2. The CDR3 extends over 15 amino acids. The ends lost 5 bases at V and 1 base at J; junction bases unmatched: 4. Germline loops: CDR1 LGHDT, CDR2 YNNKEL (reference sequence). CDR3 loop: CASSVGLAVQETQYF. The CDR3 DNA is TGTGCCAGCAGCGTCGGACTAGCGGTCCAAGAGACCCAGTACTTC.

The genes are TRBV7-2 and TRBJ2-1; TRBD2 matches at 11 bases. The CDR3 spans 16 residues. J was trimmed by 7 bases and V by 1 base; bases with no gene match: 6. Per germline, CDR1 SGHTA and CDR2 FQGNSA. DNA for the CDR3: TGTGCCAGCAGCTTAGTACTAGCGGGAGCTAGGAATGAGCAGTTCTTC. It yields the protein CASSLVLAGARNEQFF.

The chain recombines TRBV7-3 with TRBJ2-7; 8 bases fit TRBD1. Near its end, the DNA agrees better with TRBJ2-5, so the J call may be wrong. The germline CDR1 and CDR2 sequences are SGHTA and FQGTGA. This CDR3 spans 16 amino acids. CDR3 nucleotides: TGTGCCAGCAGCTTAGATAGGCCAGGGGGCGGGCAGACCCAGTACTTC. It is translated as CASSLDRPGGGQTQYF.